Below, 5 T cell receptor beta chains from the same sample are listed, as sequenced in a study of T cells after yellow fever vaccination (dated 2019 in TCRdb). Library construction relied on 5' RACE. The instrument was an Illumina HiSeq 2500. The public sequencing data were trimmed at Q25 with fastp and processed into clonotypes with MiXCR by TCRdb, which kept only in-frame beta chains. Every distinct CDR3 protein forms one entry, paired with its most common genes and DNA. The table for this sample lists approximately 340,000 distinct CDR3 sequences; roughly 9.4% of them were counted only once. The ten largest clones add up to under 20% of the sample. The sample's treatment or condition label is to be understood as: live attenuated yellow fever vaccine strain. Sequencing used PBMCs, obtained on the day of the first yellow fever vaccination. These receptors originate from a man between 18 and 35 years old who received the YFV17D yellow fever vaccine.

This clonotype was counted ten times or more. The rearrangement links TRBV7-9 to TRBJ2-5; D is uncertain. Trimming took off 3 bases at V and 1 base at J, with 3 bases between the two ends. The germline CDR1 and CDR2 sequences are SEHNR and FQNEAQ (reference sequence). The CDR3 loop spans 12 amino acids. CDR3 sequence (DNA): TGTGCCAGCAGCTTCGCCCAAGAGACCCAGTACTTC. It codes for CASSFAQETQYF. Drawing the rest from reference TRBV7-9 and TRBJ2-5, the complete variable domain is DTGVSQNPRHKITKRGQNVTFRCDPISEHNRLYWYRQTLGQGPEFLTYFQNEAQLEKSRLLSDRFSAERPKGSFSTLEIQRTEQGDSAMYLCASSFAQETQYFGPGTRLLVL.

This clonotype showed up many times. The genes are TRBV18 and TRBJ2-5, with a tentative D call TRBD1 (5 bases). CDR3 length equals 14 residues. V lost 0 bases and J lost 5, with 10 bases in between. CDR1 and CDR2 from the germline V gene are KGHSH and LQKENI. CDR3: CASSPPPRAETQYF. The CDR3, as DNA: TGTGCCAGCTCACCACCGCCCAGGGCTGAGACCCAGTACTTC.

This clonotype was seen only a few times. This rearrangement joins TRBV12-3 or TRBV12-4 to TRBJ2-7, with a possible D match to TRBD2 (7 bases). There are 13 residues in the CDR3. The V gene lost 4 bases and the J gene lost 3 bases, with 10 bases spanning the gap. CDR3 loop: CASSWGGHYEQYV. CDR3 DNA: TGTGCCAGCAGTTGGGGGGGCCACTACGAGCAGTACGTC.

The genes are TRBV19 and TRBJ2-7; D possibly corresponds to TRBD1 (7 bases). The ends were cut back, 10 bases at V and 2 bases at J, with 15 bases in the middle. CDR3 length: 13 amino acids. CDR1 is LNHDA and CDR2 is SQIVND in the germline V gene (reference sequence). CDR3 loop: CATLATGTYEQYF. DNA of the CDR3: TGTGCCACGCTAGCGACAGGGACCTACGAGCAGTACTTC.

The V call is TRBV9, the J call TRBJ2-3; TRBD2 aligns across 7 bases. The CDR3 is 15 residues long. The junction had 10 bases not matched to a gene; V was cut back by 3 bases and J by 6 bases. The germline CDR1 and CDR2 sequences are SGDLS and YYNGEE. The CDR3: CASSDPGAGLDTQYF. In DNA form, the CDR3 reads TGTGCCAGCAGCGATCCGGGAGCGGGGTTGGATACGCAGTATTTT.